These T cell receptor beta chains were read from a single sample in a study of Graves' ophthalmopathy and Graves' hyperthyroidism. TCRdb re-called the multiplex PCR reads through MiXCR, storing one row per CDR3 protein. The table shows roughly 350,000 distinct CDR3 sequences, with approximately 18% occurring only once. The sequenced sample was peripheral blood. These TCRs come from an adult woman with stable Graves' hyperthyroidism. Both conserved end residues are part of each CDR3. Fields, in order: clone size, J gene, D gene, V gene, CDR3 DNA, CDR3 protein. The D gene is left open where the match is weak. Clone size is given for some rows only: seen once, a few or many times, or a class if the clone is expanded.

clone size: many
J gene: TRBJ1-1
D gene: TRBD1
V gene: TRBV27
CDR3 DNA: TGTGCCAGCAGGAAACAGGGGGTTATGAACACTGAAGCTTTCTTT
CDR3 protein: CASRKQGVMNTEAFF

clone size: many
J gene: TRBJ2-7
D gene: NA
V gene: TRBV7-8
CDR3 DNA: TGTGCCAGCAGCTTATCTTACAGGACCAGCTCCTACGAGCAGTACTTC
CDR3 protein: CASSLSYRTSSYEQYF

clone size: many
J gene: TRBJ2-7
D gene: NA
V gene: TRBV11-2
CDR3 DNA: TGTGCCAGCACGGGAGAAGGGGGCTACGAGCAGTACTTC
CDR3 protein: CASTGEGGYEQYF

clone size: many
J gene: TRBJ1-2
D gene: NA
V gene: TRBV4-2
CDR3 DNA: TGTGCCAGCAGCCAAGATCAAGGGGGGCCCGGTGGCTACACCTTC
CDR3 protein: CASSQDQGGPGGYTF

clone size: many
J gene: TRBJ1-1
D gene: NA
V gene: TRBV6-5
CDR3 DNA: TGTGCCAGCAGTTACACCGGGGGGGGAACTGAAGCTTTCTTT
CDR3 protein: CASSYTGGGTEAFF

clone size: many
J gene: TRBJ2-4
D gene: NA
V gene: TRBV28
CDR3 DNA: TGTGCCAGCAGGACGGGCAGGACGTGGTCCAAAAACATTAAGTACTTC
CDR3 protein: CASRTGRTWSKNIKYF

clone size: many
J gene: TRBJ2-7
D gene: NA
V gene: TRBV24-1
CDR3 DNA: TGTGCCACCAGTGATTTGGGGCATGACGAGCAGTACTTC
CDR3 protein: CATSDLGHDEQYF

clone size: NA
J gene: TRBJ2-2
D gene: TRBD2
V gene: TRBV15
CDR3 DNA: TGTGCCACCAGCAGACCAGCTAGCGGGCGGACCGGGGAGCTGTTTTTT
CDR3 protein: CATSRPASGRTGELFF

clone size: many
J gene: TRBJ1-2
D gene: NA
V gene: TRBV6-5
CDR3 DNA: TGTGCCAGCAGTTACTGGAGGGAGGCTGGCTACACCTTC
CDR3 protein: CASSYWREAGYTF

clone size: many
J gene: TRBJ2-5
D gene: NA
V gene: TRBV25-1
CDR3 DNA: TGTGCCAGCGAGTACAGGGAGGAGACCCAGTACTTC
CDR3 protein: CASEYREETQYF

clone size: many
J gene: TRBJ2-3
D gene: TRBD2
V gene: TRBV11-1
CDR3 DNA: TGTGCCAGCAGCGCGGGGGTCCGGCGGACCCTCACAGATACGCAGTATTTT
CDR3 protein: CASSAGVRRTLTDTQYF

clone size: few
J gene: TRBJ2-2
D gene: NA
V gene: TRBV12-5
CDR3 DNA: TGTGCTAGTGGTCTGGTTTTAAACAGGGATCGGGCCGGGGAGCTGTTTTTT
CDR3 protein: CASGLVLNRDRAGELFF

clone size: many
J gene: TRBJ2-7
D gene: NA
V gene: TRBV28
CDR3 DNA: TGTGCCAGCAGTTTGGCCCATCGCGAGCAGTACTTC
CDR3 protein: CASSLAHREQYF

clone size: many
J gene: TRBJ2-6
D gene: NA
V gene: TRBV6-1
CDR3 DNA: TGTGCCAGCATGTATGGAGGAGCTGGGGCCAACGTCCTGACTTTC
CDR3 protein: CASMYGGAGANVLTF

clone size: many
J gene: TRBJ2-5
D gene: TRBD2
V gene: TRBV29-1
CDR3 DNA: TGCAGCGCCTCGGCGTGGGCTAGCGGGAAAGAGACCCAGTACTTC
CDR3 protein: CSASAWASGKETQYF

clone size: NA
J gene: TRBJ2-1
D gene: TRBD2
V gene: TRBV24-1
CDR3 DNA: TGTGCCACCAGTGATAACCCGGGACTAAAGGGGCAGTTCTTC
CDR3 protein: CATSDNPGLKGQFF

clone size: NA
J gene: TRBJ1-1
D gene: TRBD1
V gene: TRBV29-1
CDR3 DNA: TGCAGCGTTAGACAGGGGAGGAGCACTGAAGCTTTCTTT
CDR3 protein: CSVRQGRSTEAFF

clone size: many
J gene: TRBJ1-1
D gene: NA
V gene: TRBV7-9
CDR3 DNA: TGTGCCAGCAGCTCGGCGGGAGCTATGAACACTGAAGCTTTCTTT
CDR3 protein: CASSSAGAMNTEAFF

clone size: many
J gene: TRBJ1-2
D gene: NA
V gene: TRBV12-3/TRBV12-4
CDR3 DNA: TGTGCCAGCAGAACCGGGGGAGGGGCCGGCTACACCTTC
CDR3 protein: CASRTGGGAGYTF

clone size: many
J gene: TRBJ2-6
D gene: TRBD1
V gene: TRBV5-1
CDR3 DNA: TGCGCCAGCAGCCTAACCTCAACAGGGGGCGCGGCTGGGGCCAACGTCCTGACTTTC
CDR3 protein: CASSLTSTGGAAGANVLTF

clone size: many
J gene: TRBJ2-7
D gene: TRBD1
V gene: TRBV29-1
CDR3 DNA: TGCAGCGTTTACAATCCGGGACAGAGCTACGAGCAGTACTTC
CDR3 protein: CSVYNPGQSYEQYF

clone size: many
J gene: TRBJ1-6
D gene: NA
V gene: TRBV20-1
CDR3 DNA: TGCAGTGCTGGGACACGACCTAATTCACCCCTCCACTTT
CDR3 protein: CSAGTRPNSPLHF

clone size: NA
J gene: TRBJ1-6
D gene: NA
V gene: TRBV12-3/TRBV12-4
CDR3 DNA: TGTGCCAGCAGTTTTCAGGGGCGCAAAAATTCACCCCTCCACTTT
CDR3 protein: CASSFQGRKNSPLHF

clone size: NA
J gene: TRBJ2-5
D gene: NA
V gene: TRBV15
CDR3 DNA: TGTGCCACCAGCAGACCCACCGGCGGACCGGAGACCCAGTACTTC
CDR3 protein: CATSRPTGGPETQYF

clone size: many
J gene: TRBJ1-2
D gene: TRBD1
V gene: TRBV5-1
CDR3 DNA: TGCGCCAGCAGCTTGGGGACAGACAGGGGGCGGTTCGGTGGCTACACCTTC
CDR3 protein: CASSLGTDRGRFGGYTF

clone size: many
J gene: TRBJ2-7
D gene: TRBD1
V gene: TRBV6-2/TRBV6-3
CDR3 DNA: TGTGCCAGCAGTTACGGTTGGACAGGATTATACGAGCAGTACTTC
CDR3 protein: CASSYGWTGLYEQYF

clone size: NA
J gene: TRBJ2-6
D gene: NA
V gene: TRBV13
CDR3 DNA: TGTGCCAGCAGCTTAGTGGTCAGAAAGGCACTCAACTCTGGGGCCAACGTCCTGACTTTC
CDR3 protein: CASSLVVRKALNSGANVLTF

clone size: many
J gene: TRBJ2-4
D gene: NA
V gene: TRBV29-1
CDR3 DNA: TGCAGCGTTGAAGGTTATGAAAACATTCAGTACTTC
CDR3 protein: CSVEGYENIQYF

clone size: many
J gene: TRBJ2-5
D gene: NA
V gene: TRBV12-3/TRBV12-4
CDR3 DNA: TGTGCCAGCAGTTTAAATCCGGAGACCCAGTACTTC
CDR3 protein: CASSLNPETQYF

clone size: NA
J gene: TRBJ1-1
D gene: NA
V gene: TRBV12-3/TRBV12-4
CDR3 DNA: TGTGCCAGCAGTGGAATGGGGGAAGCTTTCTTT
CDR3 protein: CASSGMGEAFF

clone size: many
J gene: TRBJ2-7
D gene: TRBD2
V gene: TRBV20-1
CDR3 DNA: TGCAGTGCTAGTAGCGGGAGCTGGCAATTCCACGAGCAGTACTTC
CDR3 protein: CSASSGSWQFHEQYF

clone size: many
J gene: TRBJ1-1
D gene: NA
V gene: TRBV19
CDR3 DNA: TGTGCCAGTAGTAGACGCAGGGTCTGGGCTGAAGCTTTCTTT
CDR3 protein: CASSRRRVWAEAFF

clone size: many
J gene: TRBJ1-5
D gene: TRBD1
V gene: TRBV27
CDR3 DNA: TGTGCCAGCAAAAACCCGCCCCGGACAGGTCTCATCACGGAGCCCCAGCATTTT
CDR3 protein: CASKNPPRTGLITEPQHF

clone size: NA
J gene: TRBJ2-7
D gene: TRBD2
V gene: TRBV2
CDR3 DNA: TGTGCCAGCAGTGACCTAGCGGGAGGGCCCACCTACGAGCAGTACTTC
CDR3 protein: CASSDLAGGPTYEQYF

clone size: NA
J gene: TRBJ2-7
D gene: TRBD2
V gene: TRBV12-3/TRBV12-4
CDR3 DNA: TGTGCCAGCAGCACCGGGACTAGCGGGAGATTGTACGAGCAGTACTTC
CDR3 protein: CASSTGTSGRLYEQYF

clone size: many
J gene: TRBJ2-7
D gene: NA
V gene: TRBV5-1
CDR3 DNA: TGCGCCAGCAGAGGGTCAGGCCGCCCCTACGAGCAGTACTTC
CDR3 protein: CASRGSGRPYEQYF

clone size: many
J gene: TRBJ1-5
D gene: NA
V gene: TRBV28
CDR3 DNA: TGTGCCAGCAGTTTATCTACAGGGAGAGGCAATCAGCCCCAGCATTTT
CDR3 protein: CASSLSTGRGNQPQHF

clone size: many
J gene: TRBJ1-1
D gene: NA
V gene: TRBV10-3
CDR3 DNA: TGTGCCATCAGTGAAAGGTGGTACACTGAAGCTTTCTTT
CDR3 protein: CAISERWYTEAFF